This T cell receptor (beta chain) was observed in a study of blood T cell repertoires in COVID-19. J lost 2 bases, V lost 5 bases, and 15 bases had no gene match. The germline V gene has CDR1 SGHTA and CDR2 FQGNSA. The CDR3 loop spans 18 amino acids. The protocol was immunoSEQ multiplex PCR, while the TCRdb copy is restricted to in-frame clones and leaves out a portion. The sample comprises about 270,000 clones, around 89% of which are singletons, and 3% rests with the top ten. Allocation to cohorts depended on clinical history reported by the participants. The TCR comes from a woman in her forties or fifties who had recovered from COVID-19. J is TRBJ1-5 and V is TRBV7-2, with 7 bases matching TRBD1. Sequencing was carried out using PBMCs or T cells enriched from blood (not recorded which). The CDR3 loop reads CASSPGENRGGGNQPQHF. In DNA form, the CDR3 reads TGTGCCAGCAGCCCAGGAGAAAACAGGGGTGGTGGCAATCAGCCCCAGCATTTT.